The 9 T cell receptor beta chains below were found in one sample sequenced in a study of blood T cells in healthy people across ages. For the second PCR, which ran for about 7 to 11 cycles, a sample-barcoded 5' primer and a J-beta primer mix were used. TCRdb reprocessed the 5' RACE reads via MiXCR and lists one record per CDR3 protein. Among approximately 800,000 distinct CDR3 sequences listed, roughly 64% were seen once. Material: blood. The receptor source for this set is a man in his thirties or forties in good health.

The chain links TRBV2 to TRBJ1-1; D gene ambiguous. Between the trimmed V and J ends, which lost 8 bases and 1 base, there was a span of 14 bases. This CDR3 has 14 residues. CDR1 is SNHLY and CDR2 is FYNNEI in the germline V gene. In DNA form, the CDR3 reads TGTGCCAGCGCCGAGTGGAGTCAGAACACTGAAGCTTTCTTT. Amino acids: CASAEWSQNTEAFF.

This clonotype was picked up a small number of times. The rearrangement uses TRBV29-1 and TRBJ2-4; 12 bases are a match to TRBD1. V lost 4 bases and J lost 13; bases outside the gene matches: 11. CDR1 is SQVTM, CDR2 ANQGSEA, per germline. This CDR3 is built from 14 residues. The CDR3, as DNA: TGCAGCGTTGGAGACGGGACAGGGGGCGCAGGGCAGTACTTC. Its protein product is CSVGDGTGGAGQYF.

The sample holds a few counts of this clonotype. V is TRBV7-9 and J is TRBJ2-5; D is unclear. The CDR3 totals 12 residues. Germline loops: CDR1 SEHNR, CDR2 FQNEAQ (reference sequence). V dropped 8 bases and J dropped 0 bases, with 7 bases sitting between them. CDR3 amino acids: CASGSYQETQYF. The CDR3 nucleotides read TGTGCCAGCGGTTCGTACCAAGAGACCCAGTACTTC.

The chain employs TRBV7-9 and TRBJ1-6, with D tentatively TRBD1 (5 bases). V was trimmed by 3 bases and J by 10 bases, leaving 13 bases between them. The germline gives CDR1 SEHNR, CDR2 FQNEAQ (reference sequence). This CDR3 is built from 14 residues. In DNA, the CDR3 is TGTGCCAGCAGCTTCTACGGGACTGAGTCACCCCTCCACTTT. This encodes CASSFYGTESPLHF.

This clonotype was seen a handful of times. The rearrangement uses TRBV25-1 and TRBJ1-2; D call uncertain. The CDR3 runs 12 residues. Germline V gene sequence: CDR1 MGHDK, CDR2 SYGVNS. V was clipped by 3 bases and J by 8 bases, with 10 bases between them. CDR3 DNA sequence: TGTGCCAGCAGTGAGGGAACCAGGGGCTACACCTTC. Its protein product is CASSEGTRGYTF.

The chain recombines TRBV27 with TRBJ2-7, with a tentative D call TRBD1 (6 bases). Germline V gives CDR1 MNHEY, CDR2 SMNVEV (reference sequence). The CDR3 runs 15 residues. V dropped 5 bases and J dropped 6 bases, with 20 bases sitting between them. In DNA form, the CDR3 reads TGTGCCAGCAGTGCCTTTACAGGGTCCCCAGGCGAGCAGTACTTC. Translated, it gives CASSAFTGSPGEQYF.

The chain uses TRBV27 and TRBJ2-7; D call uncertain. TRBJ2-4 matches the DNA end more closely, so the J call is doubtful. CDR1 and CDR2 from the germline V gene are MNHEY and SMNVEV (reference sequence). CDR3 length equals 14 residues. The CDR3 region is CASSSHLAKNIQYF. CDR3 DNA: TGTGCCAGCAGTTCCCACCTGGCCAAAAACATTCAGTACTTC.

This chain links TRBV4-1 with TRBJ2-1; 15 positions agree with TRBD2. CDR1 and CDR2 from the germline V gene are MGHRA and YSYEKL. The V and J ends lost 6 bases and 7 bases, in that order; junction bases with no gene match: 10. The CDR3 covers 17 residues. CDR3 DNA sequence: TGCGCCAGCAGGGCCGGACTAGCGGGGGGGCGCTCGAATGAGCAGTTCTTC. Translated: CASRAGLAGGRSNEQFF.

The rearrangement uses TRBV29-1 and TRBJ2-1; 12 bases are shared with TRBD2. CDR1 and CDR2 (germline): SQVTM, ANQGSEA. Trimming at V came to 3 bases and at J to 2 bases, leaving 11 bases not matched to a gene. There are 18 residues in the CDR3. The CDR3 loop reads CSVEGLAGGPGPYNEQFF. The CDR3 DNA reads TGCAGCGTTGAGGGTCTAGCGGGGGGGCCCGGACCCTACAATGAGCAGTTCTTC.